The next 32 T cell receptor beta chains were all read from a single sample in a study of blood T cell repertoires in COVID-19. The table came from immunoSEQ multiplex PCR; TCRdb's copy has only in-frame clones and leaves some out. In the table there are some 200,000 clones, 75% to 85% of which are singletons. The sequencing sample was made of PBMCs or T cells enriched from blood (not recorded which). These TCRs come from a man aged 40-55 years who had recovered from COVID-19.

The V call is TRBV5-1, the J call TRBJ2-6; D gene unclear. Germline assignment: CDR1 SGHRS and CDR2 YFSETQ. This CDR3 region has 11 residues. V lost 4 bases and J lost 7, with 3 bases in between. CDR3 bases: TGCGCCAGCAGCGGCGCCAACGTCCTGACTTTC. It yields the protein CASSGANVLTF.

In this sample, this clone turned up once. The V gene is TRBV7-6, the J gene TRBJ1-2; 7 bases map to TRBD1. The germline V gene has CDR1 SGHVS and CDR2 FNYEAQ. V shed 1 base, J shed 5 bases, and the junction held 7 bases outside the gene matches. There are 15 residues in the CDR3. The DNA for the CDR3 is TGTGCCAGCAGCTTAGGGGCCAGGGGGTCGTATGGCTACACCTTC. Its translation: CASSLGARGSYGYTF.

This chain links TRBV6-2 or TRBV6-3 with TRBJ2-1; possibly TRBD2 for D (5 bases). V was cut by 6 bases and J by 0 bases, with 18 bases left in between. CDR1 is MNHEY and CDR2 is SVGEGT in the germline V gene. The CDR3 extends over 17 amino acids. The CDR3 nucleotides are TGTGCCAGCAGCCTCCGAATCCTAGGGAGCTCCTACAATGAGCAGTTCTTC. This translates into CASSLRILGSSYNEQFF.

The chain is built from TRBV21-1 and TRBJ2-1; the table's D call, TRBD2, has no DNA check behind it. TRBV21-1 is deemed a pseudogene. The CDR3 spans 20 residues. In nucleotides, the CDR3 is TGTGCCAGCAGCGGCGGGACTAGCGGGAGTTTCGTGGCAAGTTGGAATGAGCAGTTCTTC. Protein sequence: CASSGGTSGSFVASWNEQFF.

The rearrangement joins TRBV6-4 to TRBJ2-2; 7 bases fit TRBD1. V lost 2 bases and J lost 3; bases outside the gene matches: 0. CDR1 is MRHNA and CDR2 is SNTAGT in the germline V gene. The CDR3 spans 14 residues. The CDR3 DNA sequence: TGTGCCAGCAGTGACGACAGGGACACCGGGGAGCTGTTTTTT. Its protein product is CASSDDRDTGELFF.

The V call is TRBV3-1 (or the pseudogene TRBV3-2), the J call TRBJ2-2; the match to TRBD2 covers 10 bases. Germline V gene data show CDR1 as LGHDT and CDR2 as YNNKEL (reference sequence). This CDR3 has 17 amino acids. With V trimmed by 1 base and J by 4 bases, 6 bases remained unmatched. CDR3 in amino acids: CASSQVSSGSGTGELFF. CDR3 nucleotides: TGTGCCAGCAGCCAAGTTTCTAGCGGGAGCGGCACCGGGGAGCTGTTTTTT.

The chain carries TRBV19 and TRBJ1-6, with D possibly matching TRBD1 (5 bases). Looked up from germline, CDR1 is LNHDA and CDR2 is SQIVND (reference sequence). V lost 6 bases and J 2 bases, leaving 11 bases between the germline ends. CDR3 length: 15 residues. CDR3 nucleotides: TGTGCCAGTAGGCTCGACAGAACCTATAATTCACCCCTCCACTTT. This encodes CASRLDRTYNSPLHF.

The chain carries TRBV27 and TRBJ1-2; tentatively, D is TRBD1 (5 bases). The CDR3 covers 14 residues. CDR1 and CDR2 from the germline V gene are MNHEY and SMNVEV (reference sequence). Trimming shortened V by 3 bases and J by 3 bases, and 11 bases separated the two germline ends. The CDR3 protein is CASSFGGNHYGYTF. The CDR3 coding sequence is TGTGCCAGCAGTTTCGGGGGGAACCACTATGGCTACACCTTC.

V usage is TRBV4-2 and J usage is TRBJ1-1; 7 bases match TRBD1. Looked up from germline, CDR1 is LGHNA and CDR2 is YNFKEQ. V shed 1 base, J shed 3 bases, and the junction held 2 bases outside the gene matches. The CDR3 totals 14 residues. The CDR3 bases are TGTGCCAGCAGCCAAGGGGACAGATACACTGAAGCTTTCTTT. Amino acids: CASSQGDRYTEAFF.

The rearrangement links TRBV5-1 to TRBJ1-5, with a tentative D call TRBD1 (5 bases). Germline V CDR1 and CDR2: SGHRS, YFSETQ. The CDR3 consists of 14 residues. The V gene lost 1 base and the J gene lost 6 bases, with 11 bases spanning the gap. In DNA form, the CDR3 reads TGCGCCAGCAGCTTGATCGGGGGTTCTCAGCCCCAGCATTTT. Translating gives CASSLIGGSQPQHF. The full variable domain, completed using reference TRBV5-1 and TRBJ1-5, is KAGVTQTPRYLIKTRGQQVTLSCSPISGHRSVSWYQQTPGQGLQFLFEYFSETQRNKGNFPGRFSGRQFSNSRSEMNVSTLELGDSALYLCASSLIGGSQPQHFGDGTRLSIL.

The chain uses TRBV5-1 and TRBJ1-5, with TRBD1 matching 9 bases. V lost 3 bases and J lost 5; bases outside the gene matches: 6. The CDR3 has 15 amino acids. Germline V lookup: CDR1 SGHRS, CDR2 YFSETQ. As DNA, the CDR3 is TGCGCCAGCAGCTGGGGACAGGGTGGCTATCAGCCCCAGCATTTT. This encodes CASSWGQGGYQPQHF.

The rearrangement joins TRBV4-3 to TRBJ2-1; 8 bases line up with TRBD2. CDR1 LGHNA and CDR2 YSLEER come from the germline V gene. The CDR3 sequence is 15 residues long. V dropped 4 bases and J dropped 9; count of bases not matched to a gene: 11. The DNA of the CDR3 is TGCGCCAGCAGCCTGGGACTAGTCAGGGAGGGTGAGCAGTTCTTC. This sequence encodes CASSLGLVREGEQFF.

The genes are TRBV28 and TRBJ2-5, with 9 nucleotides matching TRBD1. Per the germline V gene, CDR1 is MDHEN and CDR2 is SYDVKM. The ends lost 4 bases at V and 5 bases at J; junction bases unmatched: 2. The CDR3 is 13 amino acids. As DNA, the CDR3 is TGTGCCAGCAGTTCCGGACAGGGGGAGACCCAGTACTTC. It translates to CASSSGQGETQYF.

This clone was seen a handful of times. V is TRBV3-1 (or the pseudogene TRBV3-2) and J is TRBJ2-1, with 7 bases matching TRBD1. CDR3 length equals 14 residues. Germline V lookup: CDR1 LGHDT, CDR2 YNNKEL (reference sequence). The trim removed 3 bases at V and 5 bases at J, leaving 4 bases unmatched. CDR3 residues: CASSQKGGHNEQFF. The CDR3 DNA reads as TGTGCCAGCAGCCAGAAAGGGGGCCACAATGAGCAGTTCTTC.

The genes are TRBV3-1 (or the pseudogene TRBV3-2) and TRBJ1-2, with D possibly matching TRBD1 (5 bases). Between the trimmed V and J ends, which lost 4 bases and 2 bases, there was a span of 11 bases. Germline V lookup: CDR1 LGHDT, CDR2 YNNKEL (reference sequence). The CDR3 length is 14 residues. CDR3 in DNA: TGTGCCAGCAGCCGCTCGGGGGTCAACTATGGCTACACCTTC. The encoded protein is CASSRSGVNYGYTF.

The chain joins TRBV6-5 to TRBJ1-1; 8 bases map to TRBD1. The CDR3 has 12 amino acids. Trimming removed 10 bases from V and 4 bases from J; junction bases left unmatched: 5. From germline, CDR1 is MNHEY and CDR2 SVGAGI. In DNA, the CDR3 is TGTGCCATCCAGGGGGCTATCACTGAAGCTTTCTTT. Translation: CAIQGAITEAFF.

The chain couples TRBV1 to TRBJ2-7; the DNA was not used to check the table's D call, TRBD2. TRBV1 is a recognized pseudogene. The CDR3 loop spans 17 amino acids. CDR3 protein: CTSSQVDRGTPRDEQYV. In DNA, the CDR3 is TGCACCAGCAGCCAAGTGGACCGCGGGACTCCGAGAGACGAGCAGTACGTC.

The chain uses TRBV7-3 and TRBJ2-3; D is unresolved. With 4 bases removed from V and 6 bases from J, the gap between germline ends came to 8 bases. There are 12 residues in the CDR3. Germline values: CDR1 SGHTA, CDR2 FQGTGA. This CDR3 is CASSSTGDTQYF. The DNA for the CDR3 is TGTGCCAGCAGCTCCACCGGGGATACGCAGTATTTT.

The chain recombines TRBV9 with TRBJ1-5; the D is unclear. The length of the CDR3 is 15 residues. CDR1 and CDR2 (germline): SGDLS, YYNGEE. The V end lost 3 bases, the J end lost 0 bases, and 10 bases lay between the germline ends. For the CDR3, the DNA is TGTGCCAGCAGCGCAGGCCCATATAGCAATCAGCCCCAGCATTTT. Its translation: CASSAGPYSNQPQHF.

This clone showed up just a few times. The CDR3: CASSENRGDTEAFF. The CDR3 DNA reads TGCGCCAGCAGTGAGAACCGGGGGGACACTGAAGCTTTCTTT. The V call is TRBV10-1, the J call TRBJ1-1; a possible D gene is TRBD1 (5 bases). Trimming left V 2 bases short and J 3 bases short, with 10 bases between. Germline V gene lookup returns CDR1 WNHNN and CDR2 SYGVQD (reference sequence). The CDR3 is made up of 14 amino acids.

The V and J genes are TRBV6-5 and TRBJ1-4; D not resolved. V was trimmed by 6 bases and J by 0 bases, leaving 8 bases between them. This CDR3 comprises 14 residues. CDR1 and CDR2 (germline): MNHEY, SVGAGI. The CDR3 sequence: CASRRGSTNEKLFF. As DNA, the CDR3 is TGTGCCAGCAGGCGAGGATCAACTAATGAAAAACTGTTTTTT.

This clone has more than one count but fewer than ten. The chain is built from TRBV4-1 and TRBJ1-3, with a possible D match to TRBD1 (5 bases). The CDR3 totals 13 residues. V was pared by 1 base and J by 6 bases, with 7 bases between. Germline CDR1 is MGHRA and CDR2 is YSYEKL. The CDR3 region has the DNA TGCGCCAGCAGCCAAGGGGGCCCAAACACCATATATTTT. Translation: CASSQGGPNTIYF.

The chain employs TRBV4-3 and TRBJ2-1, with 11 bases aligning to TRBD2. The CDR3 consists of 20 residues. Trimming removed 0 bases from V and 5 bases from J; junction bases left unmatched: 15. Germline V lookup: CDR1 LGHNA, CDR2 YSLEER. CDR3 region: CASSQDATSGTYTIHNEQFF. The CDR3 DNA sequence: TGCGCCAGCAGCCAAGATGCGACTAGCGGGACTTACACTATTCACAATGAGCAGTTCTTC.

The chain employs TRBV28 and TRBJ1-6, with TRBD1 identical over 8 bases. From germline, CDR1 is MDHEN and CDR2 SYDVKM. Trimming cost V 6 bases and J 5 bases; bases outside gene matches: 9. The CDR3 covers 16 residues. The CDR3 loop reads CASSPPGQANNSPLHF. CDR3 nucleotides: TGTGCCAGCAGCCCCCCGGGACAGGCGAATAATTCACCCCTCCACTTT.

The chain combines TRBV18 with TRBJ1-1; D gene uncertain. This CDR3 region has 14 residues. The germline V gene has CDR1 KGHSH and CDR2 LQKENI. Trimming took off 3 bases at V and 3 bases at J, with 11 bases between the two ends. The CDR3 spells CASSPRVGYTEAFF. In nucleotides, the CDR3 is TGTGCCAGCTCACCGAGGGTTGGCTACACTGAAGCTTTCTTT.

V and J are TRBV18 and TRBJ1-1; possible D gene TRBD1, 5 bases. CDR1 is KGHSH and CDR2 is LQKENI in the germline V gene. The CDR3 contains 18 residues. V was pared by 1 base and J by 3 bases, with 21 bases between. Here the CDR3 DNA reads TGTGCCAGCTCACCACGGTCCGGTGCAGGGCGAGGCTACACTGAAGCTTTCTTT. This gives the protein CASSPRSGAGRGYTEAFF.

V is TRBV7-2 and J is TRBJ2-3; 7 nucleotides align to TRBD2. The germline CDR1 and CDR2 sequences are SGHTA and FQGNSA. V lost 6 bases, J lost 3 bases, and 12 bases stayed unmatched. This CDR3 has 16 amino acids. CDR3 sequence: CASRATSAWGTDTQYF. The CDR3, as DNA: TGTGCCAGCAGGGCCACTAGCGCCTGGGGGACAGATACGCAGTATTTT.

The chain recombines TRBV10-3 with TRBJ2-2, with 9 bases aligning to TRBD2. The CDR3 has 16 residues. Germline assignment: CDR1 ENHRY and CDR2 SYGVKD. V lost 2 bases, J lost 1 base, and 2 bases stayed unmatched. As DNA, the CDR3 is TGTGCCATCAGTGAGGGTAGCGGGAGGAACACCGGGGAGCTGTTTTTT. Residues: CAISEGSGRNTGELFF.

The chain couples TRBV7-2 to TRBJ1-2; 11 bases are shared with TRBD1. Trimming cost V 3 bases and J 5 bases; bases outside gene matches: 2. This CDR3 is built from 14 residues. CDR1 and CDR2 (germline): SGHTA, FQGNSA. In nucleotides, the CDR3 is TGTGCCAGCAGCTTGGACAGGGGGCGTTATGGCTACACCTTC. As protein: CASSLDRGRYGYTF.

The chain uses TRBV7-2 and TRBJ2-1, with a possible D match to TRBD2 (6 bases). Germline CDR1 SGHTA, CDR2 FQGNSA. Trimming took 0 bases from V and 8 from J, leaving 8 bases between them. The CDR3 extends over 13 amino acids. This chain's CDR3 is CASSLALAHEQFF. For the CDR3, the DNA is TGTGCCAGCAGCTTAGCCCTAGCGCATGAGCAGTTCTTC. The variable domain in full, with the rest retrieved from reference TRBV7-2 and TRBJ2-1, is GAGVSQSPSNKVTEKGKDVELRCDPISGHTALYWYRQSLGQGLEFLIYFQGNSAPDKSGLPSDRFSAERTGGSVSTLTIQRTQQEDSAVYLCASSLALAHEQFFGPGTRLTVL.

The gene calls are TRBV2 and TRBJ2-7, with D perhaps TRBD2 (6 bases). Looked up from germline, CDR1 is SNHLY and CDR2 is FYNNEI. CDR3 size: 13 residues. The V end lost 3 bases, the J end lost 6 bases, and 12 bases lay between the germline ends. The CDR3 is CASSEVWRGEQYV. Written as DNA, the CDR3 is TGTGCCAGCAGTGAGGTATGGAGGGGCGAGCAGTACGTC.

This clone is categorized as large (0.1 to 1%). V is TRBV7-9 and J is TRBJ2-1; D remains unclear. This CDR3 comprises 14 residues. The V end lost 9 bases, the J end lost 2 bases, and 14 bases lay between the germline ends. Germline V gene sequence: CDR1 SEHNR, CDR2 FQNEAQ (reference sequence). This CDR3 reads CASKPVPAYNEQFF. CDR3 nucleotides: TGTGCCAGTAAGCCGGTCCCGGCCTACAATGAGCAGTTCTTC.